The clone carrying this T cell receptor (beta chain) was found a few times. Its antigen is as yet unknown. Relapses following autologous stem cell transplantation were seen in all patients, with brentuximab vedotin exposure varying. Classifying best responses yielded complete response, partial response or progressive disease. Data came from immunoSEQ multiplex PCR; TCRdb stores just in-frame clones and leaves some out. Found here are just under 100,000 clones, 80% to 85% of them singletons; the top ten hold approximately 12%. This entry belongs to a study of PD-1 blockade in classical Hodgkin lymphoma. General study results and limits: In newly diagnosed patients, baseline TCR diversity was reportedly below that of healthy donors. Complete responders started with a diversity level that resembled newly diagnosed patients at baseline. CD4+ TCR diversity climbed significantly by C4D1, unlike CD8+ TCR diversity.

CDR1 is MGHDK, CDR2 SYGVNS, per germline. This CDR3 has 16 residues. The ends were cut back, 3 bases at V and 2 bases at J, with 16 bases in the middle. The receptor's source is a human donor with classical Hodgkin lymphoma. The gene calls are TRBV25-1 and TRBJ2-5, with D perhaps given as TRBD1 or TRBD2 (5 bases each). This material consisted of peripheral blood mononuclear cells (PBMCs), taken at baseline. CDR3 sequence (DNA): TGTGCCAGCAGTGAGGGGACCGGACGGGAACAAGAGACCCAGTACTTC. It yields the protein CASSEGTGREQETQYF.